These 11 T cell receptor beta chains came from one sample sequenced in a study of regulatory T cells in long-lasting Graves disease. Both iRepertoire HTBI primers and Arm-PCR of CDR3 regions were used to build the TCR beta libraries. TCRdb passed the multiplex PCR reads through MiXCR, listing each CDR3 protein once. The data show roughly 510,000 distinct CDR3 sequences, about 16% seen once. Time point here: newly diagnosed GD, antithyroid drugs for less than 3 months. Isolated PBMC RNA provided the starting material for the TCR library. A further study also used this sample, focusing on T cells in Graves' hyperthyroidism and ophthalmopathy.

Sample: peripheral blood mononuclear cells (PBMCs), taken at new diagnosis, from a patient treated with antithyroid drugs. These receptors were taken from a man aged 18 to 35 with Graves disease.

This clonotype has only a few counts. The V call is TRBV9, the J call TRBJ2-1; 7 bases match TRBD2. The CDR3 runs to 16 residues. The junction had 13 bases not matched to a gene; V was cut back by 3 bases and J by 7 bases. Germline V lookup: CDR1 SGDLS, CDR2 YYNGEE. The CDR3 DNA is TGTGCCAGCAGCGCGATGGGCGGGGGAATCGGGAATGAGCAGTTCTTC. Amino acids: CASSAMGGGIGNEQFF.

This clonotype was counted only a few times. This sequence joins TRBV2 and TRBJ2-2; the D gene is possibly TRBD2 (5 bases). Germline assignment: CDR1 SNHLY and CDR2 FYNNEI. The V end was cut by 2 bases, the J end by 4 bases, with 11 bases between. This CDR3 has 15 residues. The CDR3 DNA reads as TGTGCCAGCAGTGAAAGAGGGCTTCCCACCGGGGAGCTGTTTTTT. Translating it yields CASSERGLPTGELFF.

This clonotype came up many times. The chain joins TRBV5-5 to TRBJ1-1; 8 bases agree with TRBD1. CDR1 is SGHKS and CDR2 is YYEKEE in the germline V gene (reference sequence). The CDR3 sequence is 13 residues long. With V trimmed by 5 bases and J by 5 bases, 5 bases remained unmatched. CDR3 coding DNA: TGTGCCAGCAGGAGGACAGGGCGGACTGAAGCTTTCTTT. Its translation is CASRRTGRTEAFF.

This clonotype was observed many times. V and J are TRBV27 and TRBJ2-3; TRBD2 matches 16 bases. Germline assignment: CDR1 MNHEY and CDR2 SMNVEV (reference sequence). Trimming cost V 5 bases and J 1 base; bases outside gene matches: 9. CDR3 length: 19 residues. This CDR3 reads CASSLLGLAGGPGTDTQYF. In DNA form, the CDR3 reads TGTGCCAGCAGTCTCTTGGGACTAGCGGGAGGGCCAGGCACAGATACGCAGTATTTT.

This clonotype has ten or more counts. The chain recombines TRBV12-3 or TRBV12-4 with TRBJ2-2, with 11 bases lining up with TRBD2. This CDR3 has 13 residues. After removal of 6 bases from V and 10 bases from J, the junction contained 4 bases not matched to a gene. CDR3 coding DNA: TGTGCCAGCAGACTAGCGGGAGACGAGGAGCTGTTTTTT. Translating it yields CASRLAGDEELFF.

This clonotype was observed many times. The gene calls are TRBV11-2 and TRBJ1-6, with D tentatively TRBD1 (5 bases). The CDR3 spans 15 residues. V shed 1 base and J shed 7 bases, with 11 bases lying between them. The germline V gene has CDR1 SGHAT and CDR2 FQNNGV. As DNA, the CDR3 is TGTGCCAGCAGCTTAGCTCCAGGGTTCAATTCACCCCTCCACTTT. Protein sequence: CASSLAPGFNSPLHF.

The sample holds a few counts of this clonotype. The rearrangement links TRBV19 to TRBJ2-1, with 9 bases matching TRBD1. This CDR3 comprises 15 residues. Germline V gives CDR1 LNHDA, CDR2 SQIVND (reference sequence). Here the CDR3 reads CVRSAGQGFCNEQFF. The CDR3 DNA is TGTGTCAGATCCGCGGGACAGGGCTTTTGCAATGAGCAGTTCTTC.

Notes on this clonotype: The conserved phenylalanine or tryptophan is not found at the CDR3 terminus, so this likely reflects a read error. V is TRBV12-3 or TRBV12-4 and J is TRBJ1-4; 9 positions match TRBD1. The ends lost 7 bases at V and 6 bases at J; junction bases unmatched: 6. This CDR3 is 14 amino acids long. CDR3 coding DNA: TGTGCCAGCACCTTCCGGGACAGGGATGAAAAACTGTTTTAT. Translating it yields CASTFRDRDEKLFY.

About this clonotype: A read error is possible here, since a much larger clone lies one base away. V usage is TRBV11-2 and J usage is TRBJ1-2; a possible D gene is TRBD1 (6 bases). This CDR3 has 14 amino acids. Germline V lookup: CDR1 SGHAT, CDR2 FQNNGV. The CDR3 DNA sequence: TGTGGCAGCAGCTTAGAGACAGGTTATCGTGGCTACACCTTC. Amino acids: CGSSLETGYRGYTF. The full variable domain, its missing parts supplied by reference TRBV11-2 and TRBJ1-2, is EAGVAQSPRYKIIEKRQSVAFWCNPISGHATLYWYQQILGQGPKLLIQFQNNGVVDDSQLPKDRFSAERLKGVDSTLKIQPAKLEDSAVYLCGSSLETGYRGYTFGSGTRLTVV.

The chain links TRBV29-1 to TRBJ1-3, with a tentative D call TRBD1 (5 bases). Germline V gives CDR1 SQVTM, CDR2 ANQGSEA. Trimming left V 6 bases short and J 2 bases short, with 20 bases between. The CDR3 is made up of 16 amino acids. CDR3 amino acids: CSVLTPRDPTGNTIYF. CDR3 DNA: TGCAGCGTCCTCACACCGAGGGACCCCACTGGAAACACCATATATTTT. Full variable domain (missing parts from reference TRBV29-1 and TRBJ1-3): SAVISQKPSRDICQRGTSLTIQCQVDSQVTMMFWYRQQPGQSLTLIATANQGSEATYESGFVIDKFPISRPNLTFSTLTVSNMSPEDSSIYLCSVLTPRDPTGNTIYFGEGSWLTVV.

This clonotype was counted at least ten times. The rearrangement joins TRBV2 to TRBJ2-7, with D unresolved. The CDR3 runs to 13 residues. V gave up 7 bases and J gave up 3 bases, with 13 bases separating them. Germline CDR1 and CDR2: SNHLY and FYNNEI. CDR3 protein: CASNGGSLYEQYF. The CDR3 region has the DNA TGTGCCAGCAACGGCGGAAGCCTCTACGAGCAGTACTTC.